Listed below are T cell receptor beta chains from one sample, sequenced in a study of shared clonotypes between healthy human individuals. The method was immunoSEQ multiplex PCR; TCRdb's version includes in-frame clones alone and lacks a portion of them. The repertoire has 850,000 to 1,100,000 clones, 60% to 80% of them found once; the top ten carry roughly 0.83%. The sequenced sample was memory CD4+ T cells from PBMCs. The receptors derive from a young man in good health. Some clones in this sample may be carry-over from other donors' samples. CDR3s include the opening cysteine and the closing phenylalanine or tryptophan.

j_gene | v_gene | CDR3aa
TRBJ2-1 | TRBV20-1 | CSARGPDEQFF
TRBJ2-7 | TRBV2 | CASVRPLAYEQYF
TRBJ2-4 | TRBV7-9 | CASSLYVGGHKNIQYF
TRBJ2-7 | TRBV19 | CASSTRFAYEQYF
TRBJ2-5 | TRBV7-2 | CASSLGQALETQYF
TRBJ1-5 | TRBV19 | CASSISGGGQPQHF
TRBJ1-2 | TRBV7-2 | CASSLRQVSNYGYTF
TRBJ2-3 | TRBV5-6 | CASSLGGRDTQYF
TRBJ2-3 | TRBV11-2 | CASSPYRDRVADTQYF
TRBJ2-3 | TRBV19 | CASSIRDRFTDTQYF
TRBJ2-3 | TRBV2 | CASSPWTDTQYF
TRBJ2-6 | TRBV18 | CASSPGRASSYSGANVLTF
TRBJ2-7 | TRBV7-2 | CASAIAGTGYYEQYF
TRBJ2-5 | TRBV15 | CASGSGRPETQYF
TRBJ2-3 | TRBV6-1 | CASTEATADTQYF
TRBJ1-4 | TRBV27 | CASSFAGLGDNEKLFF
TRBJ2-5 | TRBV6-1 | CASSAGRVPRQETQYF
TRBJ1-4 | TRBV30 | CAWSGGTAGMEKLFF
TRBJ2-2 | TRBV2 | CASRGDNTGELFF
TRBJ2-5 | TRBV11-3 | CASSSGTSSETQYF
TRBJ2-2 | TRBV27 | CASSLSGGNTGELFF
TRBJ1-1 | TRBV4-2 | CASSQQQGTEAFF
TRBJ1-5 | TRBV6-1 | CASGPESNQPQHF
TRBJ2-5 | TRBV10-2 | CASSESRARQETQYF
TRBJ1-1 | TRBV2 | CASSELGVAMAFF
TRBJ2-5 | TRBV2 | CASSEWGAGETQYF
TRBJ2-1 | TRBV10-3 | CAISETYNEQFF
TRBJ2-7 | TRBV7-2 | CASSLGSGATYEQYF
TRBJ2-3 | TRBV7-3 | CASSLSGMNTDTQYF
TRBJ1-1 | TRBV7-9 | CASSRGASIEAFF
TRBJ2-3 | TRBV27 | CASSRDRETDTQYF
TRBJ2-3 | TRBV10-3 | CAIRGGARDDLDTQYF
TRBJ2-1 | TRBV6-6 | CASSPGQGRGNEQFF
TRBJ2-5 | TRBV7-2 | CASSQQGWVETQYF
TRBJ2-7 | TRBV11-2 | CASSLFRGQEQYF
TRBJ2-3 | TRBV2 | CASSATSGRVTDTQYF
TRBJ2-2 | TRBV15 | CATSSRPGLFSGELFF
TRBJ1-2 | TRBV7-2 | CASSSQGGTYGYTF
TRBJ2-3 | TRBV6-1 | CASSGTGGSTDTQYF
TRBJ1-2 | TRBV25-1 | CASSEWGYSGQGAHGYTF
TRBJ2-7 | TRBV11-2 | CASSPAVDRAYEQYF
TRBJ2-2 | TRBV7-3 | CASSPTRTGELFF
TRBJ2-5 | TRBV6-5 | CASSRTSGEWETQYF
TRBJ2-3 | TRBV2 | CASSSTGTDTDTQYF
TRBJ1-1 | TRBV6-5 | CASSGYSTGGTEAFF
TRBJ2-1 | TRBV4-2 | CASSPPPYNEQFF